The clone carrying this TCR beta chain was detected only a few times. Its antigen is currently unknown. TCRdb reprocessed the 5' RACE reads with MiXCR, giving one entry per CDR3 protein. This table holds 400,000 or so distinct CDR3 sequences, 9% to 10% found once. The source of the sample is a study of identical twins. Whole-study findings and limits: It was cross-sectional statistical analysis, not following the same donors, that the conclusions relied on. Fewer insertions characterized abundant cord blood beta clonotypes, whereas memory repertoires showed none.

The sample comprised naive T cells sorted from blood. The receptor comes from a woman in her 50s in good health.

The CDR3 nucleotides are TGTGCCAGCAGCCAAGAAGGGGGTCGGGATGGCTACACCTTC. It encodes CASSQEGGRDGYTF. V and J are TRBV14 and TRBJ1-2; perhaps TRBD1 as D (6 bases). This CDR3 contains 14 residues. Deletions cut 0 bases from V and 6 bases from J, with 11 bases between. Germline lookup yields CDR1 SGHDN and CDR2 FVKESK.